These 26 T cell receptor beta chains share one sample of origin, sequenced in a study of T cells in localized non-small cell lung cancer. Generated by immunoSEQ multiplex PCR, the TCRdb table keeps only in-frame clones and is missing some. In the table there are fewer than 2,000 clones, 23% of which are singletons. Sequences were derived from normal lung tissue next to the tumor, sampled before any cancer treatment. The receptors derive from a male donor aged 60 or over with stage I lung adenocarcinoma.

By sample share, this clone is large. The chain joins TRBV11-3 to TRBJ1-1; perhaps TRBD1 as D (6 bases). The CDR3 spans 14 residues. Trimming took 5 bases from V and 4 from J, leaving 14 bases between them. Germline loops: CDR1 SGHNT, CDR2 YENEEA. The CDR3 sequence: CASSDTGFGTEAFF. In nucleotides, the CDR3 is TGTGCCAGCAGCGATACAGGGTTTGGCACTGAAGCTTTCTTT. Together with reference TRBV11-3 and TRBJ1-1, the CDR3 gives the full variable domain: EAGVVQSPRYKIIEKKQPVAFWCNPISGHNTLYWYLQNLGQGPELLIRYENEEAVDDSQLPKDRFSAERLKGVDSTLKIQPAELGDSAVYLCASSDTGFGTEAFFGQGTRLTVV.

The rearrangement joins TRBV11-3 to TRBJ1-1; maybe TRBD1 (5 bases). V dropped 3 bases and J dropped 1 base, with 9 bases sitting between them. This CDR3 comprises 14 residues. The V gene's germline CDR1 is SGHNT and CDR2 YENEEA. The CDR3 loop reads CASSLPGGNTEAFF. The CDR3 DNA is TGTGCCAGCAGCTTGCCGGGGGGGAACACTGAAGCTTTCTTT.

This chain uses TRBV19 with TRBJ2-1; 9 bases are shared with TRBD1. V was clipped by 7 bases and J by 3 bases; unmatched bases: 7. The CDR3 covers 15 residues. Germline lookup yields CDR1 LNHDA and CDR2 SQIVND (reference sequence). CDR3 nucleotide sequence: TGTGCCAGTACCATCGGGACAGGGATCTACAATGAGCAGTTCTTC. Amino acid sequence: CASTIGTGIYNEQFF.

This clone was recorded a few times. The chain carries TRBV9 and TRBJ1-1, with D possibly matching TRBD1 (6 bases). This CDR3 spans 12 amino acids. Germline assignment: CDR1 SGDLS and CDR2 YYNGEE. V was pared by 10 bases and J by 6 bases, with 16 bases between. The CDR3 sequence: CARSEGGAEAFF. The CDR3, as DNA: TGTGCCCGATCTGAGGGGGGAGCTGAAGCTTTCTTT.

By proportion, this clone is medium-sized. The chain links TRBV11-3 to TRBJ2-1; TRBD2 agrees at 13 bases. The CDR3 spans 15 residues. The germline CDR1 and CDR2 sequences are SGHNT and YENEEA. With V trimmed by 2 bases and J by 7 bases, 2 bases remained unmatched. The CDR3 region has the DNA TGTGCCAGCAGCTTAACTAGCGGGGGGGAGAATGAGCAGTTCTTC. Translating gives CASSLTSGGENEQFF.

The chain couples TRBV29-1 to TRBJ1-1; D is unclear. The V end was cut by 7 bases, the J end by 2 bases, with 14 bases between. The CDR3 is 13 residues long. Germline assignment: CDR1 SQVTM and CDR2 ANQGSEA. CDR3 nucleotide sequence: TGCAGCGGGGAGGTGGGGATAAACACTGAAGCTTTCTTT. Residues: CSGEVGINTEAFF.

This chain's CDR3 is CSVEARAGGPQETQYF. CDR3 nucleotides: TGCAGCGTTGAAGCTCGGGCAGGGGGGCCCCAAGAGACCCAGTACTTC. This chain links TRBV29-1 with TRBJ2-5; a weak D match, TRBD1 (7 bases). Deletions cut 1 base from V and 1 base from J, with 16 bases between. Looked up from germline, CDR1 is SQVTM and CDR2 is ANQGSEA. The CDR3 totals 16 residues. The whole variable domain, remainder taken from reference TRBV29-1 and TRBJ2-5, is SAVISQKPSRDICQRGTSLTIQCQVDSQVTMMFWYRQQPGQSLTLIATANQGSEATYESGFVIDKFPISRPNLTFSTLTVSNMSPEDSSIYLCSVEARAGGPQETQYFGPGTRLLVL.

This clone rates as medium-sized. J is TRBJ2-5 and V is TRBV23-1; tentative D call: TRBD1 (5 bases). TRBV23-1 is given ORF status, its function remaining uncertain. This CDR3 has 13 amino acids. V lost 6 bases and J lost 5, with 13 bases in between. Here the CDR3 reads CASSLRTKETQYF. In DNA form, the CDR3 reads TGCGCCAGCAGCTTACGGACAAAGGAGACCCAGTACTTC.

The chain joins TRBV9 to TRBJ1-1; D is unresolved. Trimming removed 5 bases at V and 1 base at J, with 12 bases between. This CDR3 is 14 amino acids long. CDR1 and CDR2 (germline): SGDLS, YYNGEE. CDR3 sequence (DNA): TGTGCCAGCAGTGAAGTTCCAGGGAACACTGAAGCTTTCTTT. Its protein is CASSEVPGNTEAFF.

The V gene is TRBV30, the J gene TRBJ1-1; 8 nucleotides agree with TRBD1. CDR3 length equals 14 residues. V was pared by 3 bases and J by 1 base, with 4 bases of the junction left unmatched. The germline V gene encodes CDR1 GTSNPN and CDR2 SVGIG (reference sequence). In nucleotides, the CDR3 is TGTGCCTGGAGCGATGGACAGGGGAACACTGAAGCTTTCTTT. It translates to CAWSDGQGNTEAFF.

This clone was picked up a small number of times. The chain uses TRBV11-3 and TRBJ1-5; TRBD1 might be the D (6 bases). Trimming left V 5 bases short and J 1 base short, with 15 bases between. This CDR3 is 16 amino acids long. Germline-derived CDR1 and CDR2 are SGHNT and YENEEA. The CDR3 spells CASSPSGGLSNQPQHF. CDR3 DNA: TGTGCCAGCAGCCCTTCCGGGGGCCTGAGCAATCAGCCCCAGCATTTT.

The V call is TRBV2, the J call TRBJ1-5; 9 positions agree with TRBD1. The CDR3 consists of 15 residues. The V segment lost 9 bases and the J segment 2 bases; nucleotides outside the gene matches: 8. The germline V gene has CDR1 SNHLY and CDR2 FYNNEI. CDR3 in amino acids: CARRPRTGGNQPQHF. DNA for the CDR3: TGTGCCAGACGGCCGAGGACAGGGGGCAATCAGCCCCAGCATTTT.

This clone was recorded a few times. The V and J genes are TRBV9 and TRBJ2-1; no definite D call. This CDR3 contains 12 residues. With 1 base removed from V and 4 bases from J, the gap between germline ends came to 3 bases. CDR1 and CDR2 (germline): SGDLS, YYNGEE. CDR3 sequence (DNA): TGTGCCAGCAGCGTATCTTACAATGAGCAGTTCTTC. This sequence encodes CASSVSYNEQFF. Supplemented by reference TRBV9 and TRBJ2-1, the full variable domain reads DSGVTQTPKHLITATGQRVTLRCSPRSGDLSVYWYQQSLDQGLQFLIQYYNGEERAKGNILERFSAQQFPDLHSELNLSSLELGDSALYFCASSVSYNEQFFGPGTRLTVL.

The chain employs TRBV19 and TRBJ1-1, with D hard to call. In germline, CDR1 is LNHDA, CDR2 SQIVND (reference sequence). The CDR3 totals 14 residues. Deletions cut 2 bases from V and 1 base from J, with 8 bases between. The CDR3 DNA reads TGTGCCAGTAGTATAAGGGCAGGGAACACTGAAGCTTTCTTT. Translation gives CASSIRAGNTEAFF.

This clone was found a few times. This sequence joins TRBV11-3 and TRBJ2-7, with D possibly called TRBD1 or TRBD2 (6 bases each). Between the trimmed V and J ends, which lost 4 bases and 5 bases, there was a span of 15 bases. The CDR3 contains 14 residues. Germline V gives CDR1 SGHNT, CDR2 YENEEA. The CDR3 loop reads CASSSGGVGHEQYF. In DNA form, the CDR3 reads TGTGCCAGCAGCTCCGGGGGCGTAGGCCACGAGCAGTACTTC.

There are a few counts of this clone. The chain uses TRBV6-8 and TRBJ1-1; D is unresolved. V gave up 5 bases and J gave up 5 bases, with 12 bases separating them. The CDR3 runs 13 residues. Per germline, CDR1 MNHGY and CDR2 SAAAGT. CDR3 sequence reads: CASSDRAETEAFF. CDR3 nucleotide sequence: TGTGCCAGCAGTGATAGGGCAGAGACTGAAGCTTTCTTT.

In its sample, this clone was seen a few times. This chain connects TRBV11-3 to TRBJ2-5; 7 bases agree with TRBD2. The germline gives CDR1 SGHNT, CDR2 YENEEA. The CDR3 contains 15 residues. V lost 5 bases to trimming and J lost 5 bases; unmatched junction nucleotides: 11. The CDR3 loop is CASSPGGLLGETQYF. The CDR3 DNA follows: TGTGCCAGCAGCCCCGGGGGACTACTAGGGGAGACCCAGTACTTC. Filled out from reference TRBV11-3 and TRBJ2-5, the complete variable domain reads EAGVVQSPRYKIIEKKQPVAFWCNPISGHNTLYWYLQNLGQGPELLIRYENEEAVDDSQLPKDRFSAERLKGVDSTLKIQPAELGDSAVYLCASSPGGLLGETQYFGPGTRLLVL.

This clone was picked up a small number of times. V gene TRBV10-3 combines with J gene TRBJ1-2; no reliable D call. V dropped 2 bases and J dropped 6 bases, with 10 bases sitting between them. The CDR3 runs 13 residues. CDR1 and CDR2 from the germline V gene are ENHRY and SYGVKD. The CDR3 region has the DNA TGTGCCATCAGTGAGGGTCGAGGGAATGGCTACACCTTC. Its protein is CAISEGRGNGYTF.

By sample share, this clone is medium-sized. The V gene is TRBV11-3, the J gene TRBJ1-1, with D possibly being TRBD1 (5 bases). V was clipped by 5 bases and J by 0 bases, with 16 bases between them. CDR1 is SGHNT and CDR2 is YENEEA in the germline V gene. This CDR3 spans 16 amino acids. The CDR3 bases are TGTGCCAGCAGCCCCGGGATAGGACAAATGAACACTGAAGCTTTCTTT. Residues: CASSPGIGQMNTEAFF.

This rearrangement joins TRBV6-8 to TRBJ1-5; TRBD1 is a possible D gene (5 bases). The CDR3 sequence is 16 residues long. V gave up 6 bases and J gave up 2 bases, with 17 bases separating them. Germline CDR1 MNHGY, CDR2 SAAAGT. The CDR3 DNA follows: TGTGCCAGCAGAGAAGACGCCGGGACTGGCAATCAGCCCCAGCATTTT. Protein product: CASREDAGTGNQPQHF.

In its sample, this clone was seen a few times. This chain links TRBV19 with TRBJ1-1; D unresolved. Trimming stripped 1 base from V and 2 bases from J, with 11 bases between. CDR1 and CDR2 (germline): LNHDA, SQIVND (reference sequence). This CDR3 is 15 amino acids long. CDR3 nucleotide sequence: TGTGCCAGTAGTATAGTAGGGCAGACTAACACTGAAGCTTTCTTT. This gives the protein CASSIVGQTNTEAFF.

The chain links TRBV11-3 to TRBJ2-7; tentative D call: TRBD2 (8 bases). Trimming shortened V by 5 bases and J by 1 base, and 12 bases separated the two germline ends. Germline-derived CDR1 and CDR2 are SGHNT and YENEEA. The CDR3 runs to 14 residues. The CDR3 loop is CASSRGGQSYEQYF. In DNA form, the CDR3 reads TGTGCCAGCAGCCGGGGGGGACAGTCCTACGAGCAGTACTTC.

The chain couples TRBV11-3 to TRBJ2-3; D is uncertain. The CDR3 loop spans 14 amino acids. V was cut by 1 base and J by 2 bases, with 7 bases left in between. The germline CDR1 and CDR2 sequences are SGHNT and YENEEA. The CDR3 DNA sequence: TGTGCCAGCAGCTTAGGGTCAAACACAGATACGCAGTATTTT. Amino acid sequence: CASSLGSNTDTQYF.

This clone was counted only a few times. V gene TRBV9 combines with J gene TRBJ1-5, with D possibly matching TRBD1 (6 bases). Per the germline V gene, CDR1 is SGDLS and CDR2 is YYNGEE. CDR3 size: 14 residues. V gave up 3 bases and J gave up 5 bases, with 12 bases separating them. CDR3 coding DNA: TGTGCCAGCAGCGCTACAGGGTCATATCAGCCCCAGCATTTT. Protein sequence: CASSATGSYQPQHF.

This clone qualifies as large. This chain uses TRBV30 with TRBJ2-2; either TRBD1 or TRBD2 may supply D (5 bases each). Trimming shortened V by 1 base and J by 6 bases, and 15 bases separated the two germline ends. Germline V gene data show CDR1 as GTSNPN and CDR2 as SVGIG (reference sequence). The CDR3 spans 15 residues. CDR3 sequence (DNA): TGTGCCTGGAGTGAGCAGGGACCGATAGCCGGGGAGCTGTTTTTT. Residues: CAWSEQGPIAGELFF.

V usage is TRBV18 and J usage is TRBJ1-1; TRBD1 matches at 7 bases. Germline V gene lookup returns CDR1 KGHSH and CDR2 LQKENI. CDR3 length: 16 amino acids. V dropped 3 bases and J dropped 3; count of bases not matched to a gene: 10. CDR3 loop: CASSPLPTGTDTEAFF. The DNA of the CDR3 is TGTGCCAGCTCACCTTTGCCGACAGGGACGGACACTGAAGCTTTCTTT.